The next 25 T cell receptor beta chains were all read from a single sample in a study of monozygotic twins with inflammatory bowel disease. TCRdb reprocessed the 5' RACE reads, with one entry per CDR3 protein and no DNA. This sample carries about 200,000 distinct CDR3 sequences, with 7.7% going to the ten biggest clones. Sequencing was performed on blood. These receptors were obtained from a human donor with ulcerative colitis or Crohn's disease, or a healthy co-twin of an affected twin (not recorded which).

This chain uses TRBV12-3 or TRBV12-4 with TRBJ2-2. The CDR3 is 13 amino acids. CDR3 region: CASRAVVGGELFF.

The V and J genes are TRBV5-1 and TRBJ1-3. Germline-derived CDR1 and CDR2 are SGHRS and YFSETQ. The length of the CDR3 is 13 residues. This CDR3 reads CASSLERGNTIYF.

The V and J genes are TRBV4-1 and TRBJ2-2. CDR1 is MGHRA, CDR2 YSYEKL, per germline. CDR3 length: 17 amino acids. The CDR3 region is CASSRQMLGANTGELFF.

The gene calls are TRBV24-1 and TRBJ2-2; TCRdb gives TRBD2 as the D gene, but with no DNA this cannot be confirmed. CDR3 length: 19 residues. CDR1 KGHDR and CDR2 SFDVKD come from the germline V gene. CDR3 in amino acids: CATSEEKTSGIFGTGELFF.

The CDR3 sequence is CTSSPHELQGAEAFF. This chain connects TRBV5-5 to TRBJ1-1; TCRdb's D gene call, TRBD1, goes unchecked for lack of DNA. Germline-derived CDR1 and CDR2 are SGHKS and YYEKEE (reference sequence). CDR3 length equals 15 residues.

This chain joins TRBV5-1 and TRBJ2-3; the TRBD2 assignment by TCRdb is unverifiable without DNA. Germline V lookup: CDR1 SGHRS, CDR2 YFSETQ. The CDR3 covers 16 residues. The CDR3 sequence is CASSLGTSGGADTQYF.

The genes are TRBV5-6 and TRBJ2-7. The V gene's germline CDR1 is SGHDT and CDR2 YYEEEE. The CDR3 runs to 14 residues. CDR3 sequence: CASSSVDNQYEQYF.

The chain has TRBV7-2 and TRBJ1-2. The CDR3 sequence is 14 residues long. Germline-derived CDR1 and CDR2 are SGHTA and FQGNSA. CDR3 loop: CASSPAGNDYGYTF.

The CDR3 sequence is CASSYSGLAGGLQETQYF. V and J are TRBV6-5 and TRBJ2-5; with no DNA, the TCRdb D assignment of TRBD2 cannot be verified. Looked up from germline, CDR1 is MNHEY and CDR2 is SVGAGI. This CDR3 has 18 amino acids.

V gene TRBV6-5 combines with J gene TRBJ2-7; TCRdb names TRBD1, which stays unverified in the absence of DNA. The CDR3 is made up of 14 amino acids. Germline V lookup: CDR1 MNHEY, CDR2 SVGAGI. This CDR3 reads CASSYSAGGYEQYF.

The CDR3 loop reads CASSIQQGWSSYNEQFF. The chain employs TRBV19 and TRBJ2-1; the D gene TCRdb calls, TRBD1, cannot be checked with no DNA. This CDR3 region has 17 residues. Germline-derived CDR1 and CDR2 are LNHDA and SQIVND (reference sequence).

V usage is TRBV7-9 and J usage is TRBJ2-7; the TCRdb D gene call, TRBD1, has no DNA to confirm it. The germline CDR1 and CDR2 sequences are SEHNR and FQNEAQ (reference sequence). The CDR3 is made up of 14 amino acids. The CDR3 spells CASSLEGGRGEQYF.

V usage is TRBV20-1 and J usage is TRBJ2-3; TCRdb lists TRBD1, though no DNA is available to test this call. The CDR3 is made up of 14 amino acids. Germline V gene sequence: CDR1 DFQATT, CDR2 SNEGSKA (reference sequence). This chain's CDR3 is CSATRGQGADTQYF.

V is TRBV6-1 and J is TRBJ2-5; TCRdb selects TRBD2, and the lack of DNA leaves this call unchecked. The germline gives CDR1 MNHNS, CDR2 SASEGT. The CDR3 totals 14 residues. The CDR3 reads CASRTSGGRETQYF.

The genes are TRBV7-9 and TRBJ1-4; the D gene TCRdb calls, TRBD1, cannot be checked with no DNA. The germline V gene has CDR1 SEHNR and CDR2 FQNEAQ (reference sequence). The CDR3 has 14 residues. The CDR3 here is CASSKRDRAEKLFF.

The rearrangement joins TRBV3-1 to TRBJ2-7; absent DNA, TCRdb's TRBD1 call cannot be checked. From germline, CDR1 is LGHDT and CDR2 YNNKEL (reference sequence). The CDR3 runs 14 residues. Here the CDR3 reads CASSQVGVGYEQYF.

V is TRBV7-9 and J is TRBJ2-2; as DNA is missing, the TRBD1 call by TCRdb cannot be tested. The CDR3 is 13 residues long. Germline V gene lookup returns CDR1 SEHNR and CDR2 FQNEAQ (reference sequence). CDR3 amino acids: CASSFPHTGELFF. The full variable domain, rest sourced from reference TRBV7-9 and TRBJ2-2, is DTGVSQNPRHKITKRGQNVTFRCDPISEHNRLYWYRQTLGQGPEFLTYFQNEAQLEKSRLLSDRFSAERPKGSFSTLEIQRTEQGDSAMYLCASSFPHTGELFFGEGSRLTVL.

V usage is TRBV6-2 or TRBV6-3 and J usage is TRBJ2-1; TCRdb outputs TRBD1, but without DNA this stays unchecked. The CDR3 has 19 residues. From germline, CDR1 is MNHEY and CDR2 SVGEGT. CDR3 protein: CASSYFPGTTSSSYNEQFF.

V gene TRBV28 combines with J gene TRBJ2-7; absent DNA, TCRdb's TRBD2 call cannot be checked. This CDR3 has 14 residues. Germline-derived CDR1 and CDR2 are MDHEN and SYDVKM. The CDR3 loop is CASMRGSFSYEQYF.

V and J are TRBV7-6 and TRBJ2-3; TCRdb indicates TRBD1, and absent DNA this call remains unverified. Germline lookup yields CDR1 SGHVS and CDR2 FNYEAQ. The CDR3 has 13 residues. The CDR3 loop reads CASSVGNTDTQYF.

The chain links TRBV2 to TRBJ2-1; as DNA is missing, the TRBD2 call by TCRdb cannot be tested. The CDR3 runs 15 residues. The germline CDR1 and CDR2 sequences are SNHLY and FYNNEI. Here the CDR3 reads CASTFLAGAYNEQFF.

The V call is TRBV15, the J call TRBJ2-3; TCRdb indicates TRBD2, and absent DNA this call remains unverified. In germline, CDR1 is LNHNV, CDR2 YYDKDF (reference sequence). The CDR3 totals 15 residues. The CDR3 loop is CATSRVGGRADTQYF.

This CDR3 is CASSLVGWTTAYEQYF. The J gene is TRBJ2-7, the V gene TRBV5-6. Per germline, CDR1 SGHDT and CDR2 YYEEEE. This CDR3 spans 16 amino acids.

The chain uses TRBV6-1 and TRBJ2-7. This CDR3 has 14 residues. Looked up from germline, CDR1 is MNHNS and CDR2 is SASEGT. CDR3 in amino acids: CASSEVHQSYEQYF.

The chain carries TRBV7-2 and TRBJ2-7. This CDR3 is built from 14 residues. Per germline, CDR1 SGHTA and CDR2 FQGNSA. CDR3 sequence reads: CASSLTASSYEQYF.